This record covers a single T cell receptor (beta chain). Its antigen is not identified. V lost 3 bases to trimming and J lost 3 bases, with 10 bases between them. Germline CDR1 and CDR2: SGHNT and YYREEE (reference sequence). There are 13 residues in the CDR3. Vbeta (60) and Jbeta (13) primers were used in the PCR. The table came from immunoSEQ multiplex PCR; TCRdb's copy has only in-frame clones and leaves some out. Altogether more than 150,000 clones are present, just under 80% being singletons, with the ten largest covering roughly 6.4%. The entry originates in a study of cytomegalovirus exposure and HLA in healthy donors. General study results and limits: Later analysis identified a missense DCLRE1C variant that was linked to TCR beta V- and J-gene trimming. Sequencing artifact likely explains a cluster of highly shared sequence variants.

The sample comprised PBMCs. The clonotype was recovered from a woman aged 40 to 49 in good health and CMV-seropositive. The chain combines TRBV5-4 with TRBJ2-7, with D possibly matching TRBD1 (7 bases). The CDR3 sequence is CASSSRGDYEQYF. CDR3 in DNA: TGTGCCAGCAGCTCCAGGGGGGACTACGAGCAGTACTTC.